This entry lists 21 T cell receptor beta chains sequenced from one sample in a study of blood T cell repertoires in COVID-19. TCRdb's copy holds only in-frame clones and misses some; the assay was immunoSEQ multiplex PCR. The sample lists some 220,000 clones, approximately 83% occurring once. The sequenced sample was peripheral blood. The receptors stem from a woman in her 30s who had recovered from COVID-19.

CDR3 sequence: CASSSLLAGDTGELFF. The CDR3 nucleotides read TGCGCCAGCAGTTCACTACTAGCGGGAGACACCGGGGAGCTGTTTTTT. V usage is TRBV10-2 and J usage is TRBJ2-2; TRBD2 aligns across 11 bases. Germline assignment: CDR1 WSHSY and CDR2 SAAADI. The V gene end was trimmed by 5 bases and the J gene end by 3 bases; junction bases not matched to a gene: 5. This CDR3 region has 16 residues.

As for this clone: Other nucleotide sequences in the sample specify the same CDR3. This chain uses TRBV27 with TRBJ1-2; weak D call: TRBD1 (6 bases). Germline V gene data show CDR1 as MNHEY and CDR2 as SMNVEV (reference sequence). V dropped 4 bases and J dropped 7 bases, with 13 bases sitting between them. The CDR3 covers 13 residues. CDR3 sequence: CASSYGQGSGYTF. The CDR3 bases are TGTGCCAGCAGTTACGGCCAGGGGAGTGGCTACACCTTC.

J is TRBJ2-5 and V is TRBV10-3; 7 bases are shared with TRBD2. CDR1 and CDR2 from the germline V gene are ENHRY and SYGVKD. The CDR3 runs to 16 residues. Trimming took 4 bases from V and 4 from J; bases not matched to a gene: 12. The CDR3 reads CAISAGRESGGETQYF. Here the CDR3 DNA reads TGTGCCATCAGTGCCGGGCGGGAGTCCGGGGGAGAGACCCAGTACTTC.

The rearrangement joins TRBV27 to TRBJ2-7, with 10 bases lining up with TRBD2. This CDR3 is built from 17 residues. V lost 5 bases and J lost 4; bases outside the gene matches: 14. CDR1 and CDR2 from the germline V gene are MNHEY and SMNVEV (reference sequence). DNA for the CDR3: TGTGCCAGCAGTCCGTTAGCGGGAGGCTATGGAGGGTACGAGCAGTACTTC. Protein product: CASSPLAGGYGGYEQYF.

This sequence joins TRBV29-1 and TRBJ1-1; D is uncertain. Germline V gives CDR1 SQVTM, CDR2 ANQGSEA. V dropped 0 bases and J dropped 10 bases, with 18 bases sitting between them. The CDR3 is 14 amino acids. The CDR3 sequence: CSVEETGRHVGAFF. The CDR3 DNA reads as TGCAGCGTTGAAGAGACCGGGAGACACGTCGGAGCTTTCTTT.

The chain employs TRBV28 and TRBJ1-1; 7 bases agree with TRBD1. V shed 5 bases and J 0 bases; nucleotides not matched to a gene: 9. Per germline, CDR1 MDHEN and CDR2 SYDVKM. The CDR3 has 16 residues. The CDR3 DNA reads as TGTGCCAGCAGTACCGGGACAGCCAGGATGAACACTGAAGCTTTCTTT. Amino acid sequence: CASSTGTARMNTEAFF.

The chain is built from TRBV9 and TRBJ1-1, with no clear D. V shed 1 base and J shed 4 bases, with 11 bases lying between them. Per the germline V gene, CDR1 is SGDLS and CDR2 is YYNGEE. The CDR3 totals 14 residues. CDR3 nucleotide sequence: TGTGCCAGCAGCGTAAGGAGTGCGGCCACTGAAGCTTTCTTT. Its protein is CASSVRSAATEAFF.

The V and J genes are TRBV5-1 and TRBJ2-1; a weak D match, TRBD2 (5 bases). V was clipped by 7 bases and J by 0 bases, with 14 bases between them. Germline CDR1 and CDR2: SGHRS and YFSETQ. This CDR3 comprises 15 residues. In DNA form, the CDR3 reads TGCGCCAGCGGCGAGCGGACCCACTCCTACAATGAGCAGTTCTTC. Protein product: CASGERTHSYNEQFF.

The CDR3: CASSQGQQNYGYTF. CDR3 nucleotide sequence: TGTGCCAGCAGCCAGGGCCAGCAAAACTATGGCTACACCTTC. V and J are TRBV14 and TRBJ1-2; no definite D call. The ends were cut back, 3 bases at V and 2 bases at J, with 10 bases in the middle. Germline CDR1 reads SGHDN; CDR2 reads FVKESK. The CDR3 consists of 14 residues.

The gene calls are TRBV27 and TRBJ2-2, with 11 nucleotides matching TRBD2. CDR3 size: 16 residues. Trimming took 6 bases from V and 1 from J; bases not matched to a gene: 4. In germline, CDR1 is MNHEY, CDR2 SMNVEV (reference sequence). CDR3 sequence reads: CASSRTSGRNTGELFF. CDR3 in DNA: TGTGCCAGCAGCCGAACTAGCGGGAGGAACACCGGGGAGCTGTTTTTT.

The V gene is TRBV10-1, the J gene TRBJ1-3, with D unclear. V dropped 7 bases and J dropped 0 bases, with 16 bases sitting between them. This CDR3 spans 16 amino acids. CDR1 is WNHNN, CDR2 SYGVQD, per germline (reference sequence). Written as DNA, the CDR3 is TGCGCCAGCAACCTTCGACCCGGGTACTCTGGAAACACCATATATTTT. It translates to CASNLRPGYSGNTIYF.

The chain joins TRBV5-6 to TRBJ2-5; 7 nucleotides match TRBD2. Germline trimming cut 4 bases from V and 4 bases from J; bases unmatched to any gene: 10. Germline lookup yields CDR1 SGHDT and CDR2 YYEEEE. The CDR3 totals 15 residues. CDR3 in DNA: TGTGCCAGCAGCCGCGGGAGTACTCGGGTAGAGACCCAGTACTTC. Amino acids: CASSRGSTRVETQYF. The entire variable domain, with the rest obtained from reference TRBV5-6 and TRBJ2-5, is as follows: DAGVTQSPTHLIKTRGQQVTLRCSPKSGHDTVSWYQQALGQGPQFIFQYYEEEERQRGNFPDRFSGHQFPNYSSELNVNALLLGDSALYLCASSRGSTRVETQYFGPGTRLLVL.

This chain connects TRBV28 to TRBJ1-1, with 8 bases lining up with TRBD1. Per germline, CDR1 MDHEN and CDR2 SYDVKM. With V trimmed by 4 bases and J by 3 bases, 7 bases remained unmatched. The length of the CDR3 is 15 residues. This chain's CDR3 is CASSSSGQADTEAFF. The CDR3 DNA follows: TGTGCCAGCAGTTCATCGGGACAGGCGGACACTGAAGCTTTCTTT.

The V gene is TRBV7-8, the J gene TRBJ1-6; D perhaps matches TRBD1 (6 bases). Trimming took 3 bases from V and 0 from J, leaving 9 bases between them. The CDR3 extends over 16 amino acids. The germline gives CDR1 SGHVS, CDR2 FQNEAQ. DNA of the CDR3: TGTGCCAGCAGCTTCCGGGGGGCCTCCTATAATTCACCCCTCCACTTT. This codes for CASSFRGASYNSPLHF.

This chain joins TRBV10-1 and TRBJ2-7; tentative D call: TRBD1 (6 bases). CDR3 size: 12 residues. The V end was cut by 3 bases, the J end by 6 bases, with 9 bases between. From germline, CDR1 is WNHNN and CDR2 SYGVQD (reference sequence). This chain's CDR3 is CASSEMGAEQYF. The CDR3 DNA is TGCGCCAGCAGTGAAATGGGGGCCGAGCAGTACTTC.

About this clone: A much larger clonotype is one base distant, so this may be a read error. The CDR3 DNA is TGTGCCAGCAGCCGGACAGGGGACAATCAGCCCCAGCATTTT. This sequence encodes CASSRTGDNQPQHF. The chain links TRBV9 to TRBJ1-5; 9 bases fit TRBD1. Losses at the gene ends were 4 bases for V and 3 bases for J; bases not matched to a gene: 2. Germline CDR1 and CDR2: SGDLS and YYNGEE. There are 14 residues in the CDR3.

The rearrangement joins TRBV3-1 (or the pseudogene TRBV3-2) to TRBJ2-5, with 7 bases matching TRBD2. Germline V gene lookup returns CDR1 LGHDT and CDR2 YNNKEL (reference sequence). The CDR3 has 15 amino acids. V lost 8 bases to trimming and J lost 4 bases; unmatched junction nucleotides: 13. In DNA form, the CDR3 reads TGTGCCAGCGGGGGGGAGCGGGGTGGTCTAGAGACCCAGTACTTC. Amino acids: CASGGERGGLETQYF.

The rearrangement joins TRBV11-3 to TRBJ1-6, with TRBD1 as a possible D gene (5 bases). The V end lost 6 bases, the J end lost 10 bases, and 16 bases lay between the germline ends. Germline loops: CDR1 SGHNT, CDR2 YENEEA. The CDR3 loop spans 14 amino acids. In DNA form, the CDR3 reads TGTGCCAGCAGTTCGGCGGGGACGGGGTCACCCCTCCACTTT. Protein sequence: CASSSAGTGSPLHF.

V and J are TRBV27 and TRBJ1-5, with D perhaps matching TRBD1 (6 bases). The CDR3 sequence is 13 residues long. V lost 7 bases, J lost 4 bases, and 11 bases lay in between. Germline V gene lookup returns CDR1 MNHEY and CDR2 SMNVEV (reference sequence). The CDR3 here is CASKRGGNQPQHF. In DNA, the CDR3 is TGTGCCAGCAAGAGGGGGGGAAATCAGCCCCAGCATTTT.

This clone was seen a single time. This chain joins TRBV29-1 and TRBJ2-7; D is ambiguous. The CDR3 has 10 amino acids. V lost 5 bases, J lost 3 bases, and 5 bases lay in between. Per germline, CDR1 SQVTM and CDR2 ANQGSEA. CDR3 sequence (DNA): TGCAGCGTTATAATCTACGAGCAGTACTTC. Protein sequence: CSVIIYEQYF.

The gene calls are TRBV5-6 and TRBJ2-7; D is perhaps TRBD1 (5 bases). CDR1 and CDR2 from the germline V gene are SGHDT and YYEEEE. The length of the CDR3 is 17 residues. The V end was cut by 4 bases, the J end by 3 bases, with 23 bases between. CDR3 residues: CASSLGWGLRSIYEQYF. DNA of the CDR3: TGTGCCAGCAGCCTGGGTTGGGGCCTGCGGTCAATCTACGAGCAGTACTTC. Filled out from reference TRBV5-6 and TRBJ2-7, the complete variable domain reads DAGVTQSPTHLIKTRGQQVTLRCSPKSGHDTVSWYQQALGQGPQFIFQYYEEEERQRGNFPDRFSGHQFPNYSSELNVNALLLGDSALYLCASSLGWGLRSIYEQYFGPGTRLTVT.